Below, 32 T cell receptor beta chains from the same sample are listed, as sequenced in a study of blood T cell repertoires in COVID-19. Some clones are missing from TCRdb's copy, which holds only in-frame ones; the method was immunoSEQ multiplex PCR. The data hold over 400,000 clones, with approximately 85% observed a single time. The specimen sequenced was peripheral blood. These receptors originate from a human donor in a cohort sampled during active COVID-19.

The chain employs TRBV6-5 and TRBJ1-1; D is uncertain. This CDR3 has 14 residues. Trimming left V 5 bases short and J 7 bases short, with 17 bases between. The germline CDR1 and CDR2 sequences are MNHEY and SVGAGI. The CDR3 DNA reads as TGTGCCAGCAGTCCCTCGTATGTACAAAGTGAAGCTTTCTTT. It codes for CASSPSYVQSEAFF.

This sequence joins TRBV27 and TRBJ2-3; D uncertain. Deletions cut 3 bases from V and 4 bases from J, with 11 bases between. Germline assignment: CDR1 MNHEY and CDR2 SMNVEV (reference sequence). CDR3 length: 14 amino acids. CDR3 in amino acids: CASSLNHYSDTQYF. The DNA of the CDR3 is TGTGCCAGCAGTTTGAATCACTACTCAGATACGCAGTATTTT.

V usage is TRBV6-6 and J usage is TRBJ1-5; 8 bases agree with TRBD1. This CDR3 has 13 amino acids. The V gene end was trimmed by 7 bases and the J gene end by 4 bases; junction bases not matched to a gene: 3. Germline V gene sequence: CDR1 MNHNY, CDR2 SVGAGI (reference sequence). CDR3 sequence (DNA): TGTGCCAGCACTACAGGGGGAAATCAGCCCCAGCATTTT. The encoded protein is CASTTGGNQPQHF.

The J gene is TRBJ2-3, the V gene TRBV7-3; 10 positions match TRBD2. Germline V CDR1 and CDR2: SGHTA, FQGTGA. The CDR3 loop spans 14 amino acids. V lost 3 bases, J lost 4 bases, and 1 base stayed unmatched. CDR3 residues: CASSLLAGADTQYF. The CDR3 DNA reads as TGTGCCAGCAGCTTGCTAGCGGGAGCAGATACGCAGTATTTT.

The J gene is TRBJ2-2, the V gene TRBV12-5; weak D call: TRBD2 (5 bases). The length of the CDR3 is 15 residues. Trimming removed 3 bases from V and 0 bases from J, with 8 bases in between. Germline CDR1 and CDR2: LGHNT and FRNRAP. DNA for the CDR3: TGTGCTAGTGGTTTCTTCGGGGCGAACACCGGGGAGCTGTTTTTT. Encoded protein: CASGFFGANTGELFF.

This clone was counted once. CDR3 residues: CASSDREDSLPFHQPQHF. CDR3 DNA: TGTGCCAGCAGTGACCGAGAGGACAGCCTCCCTTTTCATCAGCCCCAGCATTTT. The chain recombines TRBV6-1 with TRBJ1-5; possible D gene TRBD1, 6 bases. The CDR3 covers 18 residues. Germline V lookup: CDR1 MNHNS, CDR2 SASEGT. Deletions cut 3 bases from V and 5 bases from J, with 23 bases between.

The CDR3 bases are TGTGCCATCAGTGAATTCGACTCAAATCAAGAGACCCAGTACTTC. This encodes CAISEFDSNQETQYF. This chain uses TRBV10-3 with TRBJ2-5, with D unresolved. CDR3 size: 15 residues. CDR1 and CDR2 from the germline V gene are ENHRY and SYGVKD. Trimming pared 3 bases from V and 2 bases from J, leaving 13 bases between.

This CDR3 is CASSDRLAYSYNEQFF. The DNA for the CDR3 is TGTGCCAGCAGTGACCGGCTAGCCTACTCCTACAATGAGCAGTTCTTC. The rearrangement uses TRBV6-4 and TRBJ2-1; a weak D match, TRBD2 (5 bases). CDR3 size: 16 residues. V was clipped by 2 bases and J by 0 bases, with 11 bases between them. CDR1 and CDR2 from the germline V gene are MRHNA and SNTAGT.

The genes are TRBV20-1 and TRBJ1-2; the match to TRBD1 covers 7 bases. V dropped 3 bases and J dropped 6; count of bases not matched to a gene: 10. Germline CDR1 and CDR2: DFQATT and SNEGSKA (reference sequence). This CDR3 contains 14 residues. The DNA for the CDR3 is TGCAGTGCTAGTAAAAGCGACAGGGAGGATGGCTACACCTTC. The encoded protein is CSASKSDREDGYTF.

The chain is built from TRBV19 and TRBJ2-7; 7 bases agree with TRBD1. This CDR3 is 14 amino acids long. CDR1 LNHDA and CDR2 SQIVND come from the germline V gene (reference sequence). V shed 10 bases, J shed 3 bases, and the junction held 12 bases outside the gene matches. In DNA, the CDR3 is TGTGCCACCAAAGAAAGGGGGCGCCTCTACGAGCAGTACTTC. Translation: CATKERGRLYEQYF.

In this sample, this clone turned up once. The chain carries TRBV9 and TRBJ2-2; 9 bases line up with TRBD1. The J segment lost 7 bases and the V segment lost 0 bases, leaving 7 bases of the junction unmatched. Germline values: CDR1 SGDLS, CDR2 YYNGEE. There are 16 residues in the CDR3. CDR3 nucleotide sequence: TGTGCCAGCAGCGTAGATACAGGGGGCTTCGGCGGGGAGCTGTTTTTT. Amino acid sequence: CASSVDTGGFGGELFF.

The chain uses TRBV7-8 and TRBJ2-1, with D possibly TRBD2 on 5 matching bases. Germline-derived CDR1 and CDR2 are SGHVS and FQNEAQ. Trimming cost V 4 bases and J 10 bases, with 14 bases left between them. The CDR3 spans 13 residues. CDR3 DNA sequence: TGTGCCAGCAGCTGGTTAGTTGAGGGAGAGCAGTTCTTC. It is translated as CASSWLVEGEQFF.

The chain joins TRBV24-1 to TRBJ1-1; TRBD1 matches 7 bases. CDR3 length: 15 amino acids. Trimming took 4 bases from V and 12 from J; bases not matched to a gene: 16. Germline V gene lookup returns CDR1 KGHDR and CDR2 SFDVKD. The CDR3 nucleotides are TGTGCCACCAGTGACCCGTCTTTTCCGGGACAGCGAACTTTCTTT. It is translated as CATSDPSFPGQRTFF.

CDR3 amino acids: CASSIPPGQANTEAFF. CDR3 nucleotides: TGTGCCAGTAGTATACCCCCGGGACAGGCTAACACTGAAGCTTTCTTT. The chain has TRBV19 and TRBJ1-1; 8 bases fit TRBD1. The CDR3 loop spans 16 amino acids. In germline, CDR1 is LNHDA, CDR2 SQIVND (reference sequence). V trimming: 2 bases; J trimming: 2 bases; junction bases outside the gene matches: 7.

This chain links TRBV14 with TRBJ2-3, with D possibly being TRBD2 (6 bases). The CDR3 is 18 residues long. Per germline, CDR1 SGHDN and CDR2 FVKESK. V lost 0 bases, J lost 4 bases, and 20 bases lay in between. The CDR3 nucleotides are TGTGCCAGCAGCCAAGATTGGGGGAGGCCTGGCGGTCCAGATACGCAGTATTTT. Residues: CASSQDWGRPGGPDTQYF.

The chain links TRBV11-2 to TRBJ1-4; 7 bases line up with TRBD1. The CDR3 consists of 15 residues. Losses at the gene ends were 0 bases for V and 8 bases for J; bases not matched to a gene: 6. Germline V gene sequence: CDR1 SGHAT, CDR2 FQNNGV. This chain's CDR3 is CASSLDGRGSEKLFF. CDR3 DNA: TGTGCCAGCAGCTTAGATGGCAGGGGGTCGGAAAAACTGTTTTTT.

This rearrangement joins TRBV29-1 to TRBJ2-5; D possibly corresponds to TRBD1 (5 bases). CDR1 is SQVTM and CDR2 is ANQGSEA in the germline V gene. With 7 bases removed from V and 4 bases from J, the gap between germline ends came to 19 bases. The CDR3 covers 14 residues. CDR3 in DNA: TGCAGCGCCCAAGCAGGGCGAGGTTTAGAGACCCAGTACTTC. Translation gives CSAQAGRGLETQYF. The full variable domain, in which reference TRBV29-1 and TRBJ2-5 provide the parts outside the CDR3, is SAVISQKPSRDICQRGTSLTIQCQVDSQVTMMFWYRQQPGQSLTLIATANQGSEATYESGFVIDKFPISRPNLTFSTLTVSNMSPEDSSIYLCSAQAGRGLETQYFGPGTRLLVL.

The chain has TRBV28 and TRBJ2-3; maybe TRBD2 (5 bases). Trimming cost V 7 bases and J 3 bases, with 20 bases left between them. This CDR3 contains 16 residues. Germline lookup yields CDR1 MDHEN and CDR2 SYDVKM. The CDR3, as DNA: TGTGCCAGCACCTCCCGGAGGCCCTCGAAAACAGATACGCAGTATTTT. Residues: CASTSRRPSKTDTQYF.

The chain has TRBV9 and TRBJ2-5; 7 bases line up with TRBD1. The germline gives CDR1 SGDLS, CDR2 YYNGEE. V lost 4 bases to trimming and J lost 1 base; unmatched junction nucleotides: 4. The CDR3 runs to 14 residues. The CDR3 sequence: CASSLGQVQETQYF. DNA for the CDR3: TGTGCCAGCAGCCTCGGACAGGTCCAAGAGACCCAGTACTTC.

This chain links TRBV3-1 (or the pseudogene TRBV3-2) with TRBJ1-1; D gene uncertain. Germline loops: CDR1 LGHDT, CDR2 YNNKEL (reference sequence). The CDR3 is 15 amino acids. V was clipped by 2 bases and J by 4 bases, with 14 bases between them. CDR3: CASSQLNRIGTEAFF. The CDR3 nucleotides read TGTGCCAGCAGCCAACTAAACAGAATAGGCACTGAAGCTTTCTTT.

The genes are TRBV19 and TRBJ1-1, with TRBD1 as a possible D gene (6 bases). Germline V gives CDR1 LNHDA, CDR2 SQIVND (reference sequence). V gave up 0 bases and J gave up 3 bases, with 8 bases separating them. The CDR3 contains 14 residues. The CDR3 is CASSIEGTHTEAFF. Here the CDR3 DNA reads TGTGCCAGTAGTATAGAGGGGACACACACTGAAGCTTTCTTT.

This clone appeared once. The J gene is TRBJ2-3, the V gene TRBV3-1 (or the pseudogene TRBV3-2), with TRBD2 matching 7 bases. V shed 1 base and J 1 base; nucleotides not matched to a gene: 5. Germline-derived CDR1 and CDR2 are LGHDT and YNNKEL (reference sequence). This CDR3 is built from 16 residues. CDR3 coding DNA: TGTGCCAGCAGCCAAGGTCTAGCGGCCGGCACAGATACGCAGTATTTT. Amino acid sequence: CASSQGLAAGTDTQYF.

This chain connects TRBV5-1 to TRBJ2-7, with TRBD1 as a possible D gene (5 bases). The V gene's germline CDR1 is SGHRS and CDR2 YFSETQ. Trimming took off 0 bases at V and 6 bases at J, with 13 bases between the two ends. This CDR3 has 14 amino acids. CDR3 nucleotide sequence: TGCGCCAGCAGCTTGGACGTGACAGTTTCCGAGCAGTACTTC. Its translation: CASSLDVTVSEQYF.

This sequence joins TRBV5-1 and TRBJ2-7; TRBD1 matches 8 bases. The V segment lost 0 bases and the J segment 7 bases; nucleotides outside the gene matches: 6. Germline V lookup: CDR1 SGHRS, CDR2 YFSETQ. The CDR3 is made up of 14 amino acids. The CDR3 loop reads CASSLATGGSEQYF. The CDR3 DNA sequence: TGCGCCAGCAGCTTGGCCACAGGGGGTAGTGAGCAGTACTTC.

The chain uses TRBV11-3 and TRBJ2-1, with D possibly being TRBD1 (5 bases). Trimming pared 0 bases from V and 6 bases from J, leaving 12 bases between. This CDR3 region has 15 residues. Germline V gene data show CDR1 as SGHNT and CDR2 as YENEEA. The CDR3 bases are TGTGCCAGCAGCTTAGAATCTGGACATGGCAATGAGCAGTTCTTC. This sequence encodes CASSLESGHGNEQFF.

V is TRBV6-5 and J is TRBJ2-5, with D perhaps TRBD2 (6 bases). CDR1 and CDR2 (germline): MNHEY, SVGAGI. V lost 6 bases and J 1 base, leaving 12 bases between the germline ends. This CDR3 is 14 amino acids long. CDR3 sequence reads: CASSLLATQETQYF. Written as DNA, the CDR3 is TGTGCCAGCAGCCTACTAGCTACCCAAGAGACCCAGTACTTC.

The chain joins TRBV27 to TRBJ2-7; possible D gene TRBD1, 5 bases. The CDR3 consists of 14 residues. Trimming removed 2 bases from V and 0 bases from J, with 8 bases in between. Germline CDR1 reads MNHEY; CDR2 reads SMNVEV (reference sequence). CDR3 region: CASSLGAISYEQYF. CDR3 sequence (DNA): TGTGCCAGCAGTTTAGGGGCGATCTCCTACGAGCAGTACTTC.

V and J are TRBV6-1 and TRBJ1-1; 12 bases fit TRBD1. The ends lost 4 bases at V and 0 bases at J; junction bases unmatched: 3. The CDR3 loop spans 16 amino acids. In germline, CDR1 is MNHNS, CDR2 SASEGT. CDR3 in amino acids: CASSGGTGGLNTEAFF. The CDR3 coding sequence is TGTGCCAGCAGTGGGGGGACAGGGGGCCTGAACACTGAAGCTTTCTTT.

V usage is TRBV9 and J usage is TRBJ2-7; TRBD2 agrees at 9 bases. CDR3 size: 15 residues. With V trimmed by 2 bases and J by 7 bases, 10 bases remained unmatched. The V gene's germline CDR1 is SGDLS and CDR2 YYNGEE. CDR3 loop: CASSVDLAGPDEQYF. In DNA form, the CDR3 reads TGTGCCAGCAGCGTCGACCTAGCGGGGCCTGATGAGCAGTACTTC.

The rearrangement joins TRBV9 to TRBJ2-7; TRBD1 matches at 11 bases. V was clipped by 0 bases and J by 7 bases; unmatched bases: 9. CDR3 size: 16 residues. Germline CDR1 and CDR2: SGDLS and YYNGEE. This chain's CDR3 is CASSVGLGQGEPEQYF. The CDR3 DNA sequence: TGTGCCAGCAGCGTAGGGCTGGGACAGGGGGAGCCTGAGCAGTACTTC.

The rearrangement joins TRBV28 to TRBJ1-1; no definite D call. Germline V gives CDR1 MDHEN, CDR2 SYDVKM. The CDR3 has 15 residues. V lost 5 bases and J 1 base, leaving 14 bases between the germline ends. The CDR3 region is CASSAHPGSNTEAFF. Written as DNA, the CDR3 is TGTGCCAGCAGTGCGCACCCGGGATCGAACACTGAAGCTTTCTTT.

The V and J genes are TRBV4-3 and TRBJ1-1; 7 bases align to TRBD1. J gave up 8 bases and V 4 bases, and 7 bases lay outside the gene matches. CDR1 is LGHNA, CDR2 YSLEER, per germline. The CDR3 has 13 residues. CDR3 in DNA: TGCGCCAGCAGCCCCCGACAGGGTAGCGAAGCTTTCTTT. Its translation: CASSPRQGSEAFF.